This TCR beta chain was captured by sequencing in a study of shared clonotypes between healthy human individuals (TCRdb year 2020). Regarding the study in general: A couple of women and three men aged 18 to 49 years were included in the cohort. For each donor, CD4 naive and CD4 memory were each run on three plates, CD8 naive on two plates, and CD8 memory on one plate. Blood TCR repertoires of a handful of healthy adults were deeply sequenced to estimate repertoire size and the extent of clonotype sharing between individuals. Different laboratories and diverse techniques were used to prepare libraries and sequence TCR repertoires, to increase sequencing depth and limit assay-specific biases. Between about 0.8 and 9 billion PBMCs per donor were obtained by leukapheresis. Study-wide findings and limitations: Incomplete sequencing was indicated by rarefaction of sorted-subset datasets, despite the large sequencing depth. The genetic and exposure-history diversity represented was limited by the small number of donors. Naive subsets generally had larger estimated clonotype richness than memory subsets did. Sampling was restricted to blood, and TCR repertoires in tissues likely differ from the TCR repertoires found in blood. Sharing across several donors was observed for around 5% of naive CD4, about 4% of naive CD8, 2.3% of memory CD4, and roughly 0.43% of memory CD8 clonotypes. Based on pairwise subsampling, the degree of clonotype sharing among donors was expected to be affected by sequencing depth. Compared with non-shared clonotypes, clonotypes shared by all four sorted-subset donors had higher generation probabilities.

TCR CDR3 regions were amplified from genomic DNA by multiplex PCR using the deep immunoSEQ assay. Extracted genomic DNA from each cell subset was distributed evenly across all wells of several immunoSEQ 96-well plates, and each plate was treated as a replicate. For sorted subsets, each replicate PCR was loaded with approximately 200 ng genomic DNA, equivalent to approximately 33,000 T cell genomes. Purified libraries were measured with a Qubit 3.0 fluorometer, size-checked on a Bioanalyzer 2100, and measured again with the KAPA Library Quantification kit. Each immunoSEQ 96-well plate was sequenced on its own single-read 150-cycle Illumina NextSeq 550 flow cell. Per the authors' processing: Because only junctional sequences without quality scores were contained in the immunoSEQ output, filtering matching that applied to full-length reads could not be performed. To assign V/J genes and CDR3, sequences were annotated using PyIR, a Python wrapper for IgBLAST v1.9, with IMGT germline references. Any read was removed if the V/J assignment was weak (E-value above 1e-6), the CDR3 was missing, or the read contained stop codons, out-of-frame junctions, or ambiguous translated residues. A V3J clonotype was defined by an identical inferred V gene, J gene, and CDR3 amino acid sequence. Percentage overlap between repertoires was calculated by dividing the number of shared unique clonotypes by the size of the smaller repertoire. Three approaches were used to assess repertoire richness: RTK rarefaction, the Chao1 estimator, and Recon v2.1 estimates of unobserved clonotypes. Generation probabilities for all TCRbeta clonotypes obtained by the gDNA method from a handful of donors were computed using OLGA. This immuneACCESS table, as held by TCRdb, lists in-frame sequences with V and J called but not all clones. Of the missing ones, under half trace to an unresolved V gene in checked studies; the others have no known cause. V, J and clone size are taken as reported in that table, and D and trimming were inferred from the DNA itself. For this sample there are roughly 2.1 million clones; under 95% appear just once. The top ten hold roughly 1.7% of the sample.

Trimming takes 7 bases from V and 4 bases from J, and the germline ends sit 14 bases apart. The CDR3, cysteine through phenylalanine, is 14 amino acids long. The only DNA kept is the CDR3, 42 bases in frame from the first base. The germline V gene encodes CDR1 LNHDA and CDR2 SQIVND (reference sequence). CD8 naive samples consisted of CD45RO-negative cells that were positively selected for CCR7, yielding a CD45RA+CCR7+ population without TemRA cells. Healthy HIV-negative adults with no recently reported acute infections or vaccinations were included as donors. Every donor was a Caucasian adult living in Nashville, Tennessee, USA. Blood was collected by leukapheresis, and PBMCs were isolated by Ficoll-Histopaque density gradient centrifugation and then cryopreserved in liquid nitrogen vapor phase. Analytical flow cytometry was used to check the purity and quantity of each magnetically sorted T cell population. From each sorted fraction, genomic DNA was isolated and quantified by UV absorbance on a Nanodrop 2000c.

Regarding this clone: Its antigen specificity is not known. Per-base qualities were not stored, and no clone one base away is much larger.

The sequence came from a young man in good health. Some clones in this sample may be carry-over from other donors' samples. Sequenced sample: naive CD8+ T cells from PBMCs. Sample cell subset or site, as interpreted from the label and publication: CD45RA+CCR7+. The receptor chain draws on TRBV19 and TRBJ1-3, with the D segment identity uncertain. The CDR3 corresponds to CASMSPGGGNTIYF. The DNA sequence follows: TGTGCCAGTATGTCCCCCGGCGGCGGAAACACCATATATTTT.